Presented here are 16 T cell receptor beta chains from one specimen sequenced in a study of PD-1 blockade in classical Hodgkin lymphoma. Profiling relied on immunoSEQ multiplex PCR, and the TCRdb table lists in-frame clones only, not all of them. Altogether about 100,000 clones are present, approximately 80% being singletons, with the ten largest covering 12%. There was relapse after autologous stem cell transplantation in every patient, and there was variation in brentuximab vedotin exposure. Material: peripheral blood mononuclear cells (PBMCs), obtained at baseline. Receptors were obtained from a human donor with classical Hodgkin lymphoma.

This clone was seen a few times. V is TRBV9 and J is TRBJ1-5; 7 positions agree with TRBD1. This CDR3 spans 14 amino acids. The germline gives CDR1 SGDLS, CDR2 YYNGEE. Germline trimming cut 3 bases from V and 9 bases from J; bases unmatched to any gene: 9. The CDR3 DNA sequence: TGTGCCAGCAGCGCGACAGGGAACTCCCGGCCCCAGCATTTT. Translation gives CASSATGNSRPQHF.

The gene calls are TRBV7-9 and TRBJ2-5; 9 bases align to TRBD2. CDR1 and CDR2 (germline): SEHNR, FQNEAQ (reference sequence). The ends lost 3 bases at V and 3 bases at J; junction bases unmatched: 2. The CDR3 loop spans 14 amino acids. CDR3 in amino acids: CASSFSGSEETQYF. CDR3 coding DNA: TGTGCCAGCAGCTTTAGCGGGAGCGAAGAGACCCAGTACTTC.

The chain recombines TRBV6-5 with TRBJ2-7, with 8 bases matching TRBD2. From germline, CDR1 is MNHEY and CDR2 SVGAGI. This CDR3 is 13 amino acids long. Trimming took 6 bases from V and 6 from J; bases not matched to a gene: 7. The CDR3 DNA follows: TGTGCCAGCAGCACCGGACTAGCTCTCGAGCAGTACTTC. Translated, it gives CASSTGLALEQYF.

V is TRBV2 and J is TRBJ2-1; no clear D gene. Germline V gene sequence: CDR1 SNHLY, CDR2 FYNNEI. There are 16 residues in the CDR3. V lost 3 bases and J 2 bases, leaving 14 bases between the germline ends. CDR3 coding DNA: TGTGCCAGCAGTGACCTACGGGCCGAGGCCTACAATGAGCAGTTCTTC. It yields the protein CASSDLRAEAYNEQFF. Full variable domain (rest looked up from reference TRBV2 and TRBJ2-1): EPEVTQTPSHQVTQMGQEVILRCVPISNHLYFYWYRQILGQKVEFLVSFYNNEISEKSEIFDDQFSVERPDGSNFTLKIRSTKLEDSAMYFCASSDLRAEAYNEQFFGPGTRLTVL.

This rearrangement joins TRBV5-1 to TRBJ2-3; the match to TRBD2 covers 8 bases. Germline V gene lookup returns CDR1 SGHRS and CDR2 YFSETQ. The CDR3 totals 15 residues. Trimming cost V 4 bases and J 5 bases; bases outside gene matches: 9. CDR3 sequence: CASSEASGFGDTQYF. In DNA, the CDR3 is TGCGCCAGCAGCGAGGCTAGCGGGTTCGGAGATACGCAGTATTTT.

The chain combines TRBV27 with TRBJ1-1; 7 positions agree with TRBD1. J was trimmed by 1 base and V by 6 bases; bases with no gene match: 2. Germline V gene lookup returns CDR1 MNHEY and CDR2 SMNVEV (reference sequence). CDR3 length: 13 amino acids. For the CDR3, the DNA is TGTGCCAGCAGGACAGGGAGGAACACTGAAGCTTTCTTT. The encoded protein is CASRTGRNTEAFF.

DNA of the CDR3: TGCTCAGGCTATGGGGGAACGGACATTCAGTACTTC. Protein: CSGYGGTDIQYF. This chain uses TRBV29-1 with TRBJ2-4, with D perhaps assigned TRBD1 or TRBD2 (5 bases each). CDR3 length: 12 residues. From germline, CDR1 is SQVTM and CDR2 ANQGSEA. The whole variable domain, filled in from reference TRBV29-1 and TRBJ2-4, reads SAVISQKPSRDICQRGTSLTIQCQVDSQVTMMFWYRQQPGQSLTLIATANQGSEATYESGFVIDKFPISRPNLTFSTLTVSNMSPEDSSIYLCSGYGGTDIQYFGAGTRLSVL.

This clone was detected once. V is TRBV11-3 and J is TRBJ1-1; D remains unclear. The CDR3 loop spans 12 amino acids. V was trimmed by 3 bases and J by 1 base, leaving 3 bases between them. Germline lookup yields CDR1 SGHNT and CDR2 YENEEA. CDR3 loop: CASSFRNTEAFF. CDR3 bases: TGTGCCAGCAGCTTTAGGAACACTGAAGCTTTCTTT.

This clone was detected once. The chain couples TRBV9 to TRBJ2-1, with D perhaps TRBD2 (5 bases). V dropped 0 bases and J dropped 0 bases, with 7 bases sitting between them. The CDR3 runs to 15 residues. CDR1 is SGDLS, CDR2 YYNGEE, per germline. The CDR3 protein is CASSVDGNSYNEQFF. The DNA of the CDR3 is TGTGCCAGCAGCGTAGACGGGAACTCCTACAATGAGCAGTTCTTC.

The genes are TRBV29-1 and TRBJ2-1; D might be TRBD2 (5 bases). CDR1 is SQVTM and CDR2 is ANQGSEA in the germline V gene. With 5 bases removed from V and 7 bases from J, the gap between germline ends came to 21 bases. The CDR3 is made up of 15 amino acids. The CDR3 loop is CSVKVDSYRGNEQFF. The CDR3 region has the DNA TGCAGCGTTAAGGTGGACTCCTACCGAGGAAATGAGCAGTTCTTC.

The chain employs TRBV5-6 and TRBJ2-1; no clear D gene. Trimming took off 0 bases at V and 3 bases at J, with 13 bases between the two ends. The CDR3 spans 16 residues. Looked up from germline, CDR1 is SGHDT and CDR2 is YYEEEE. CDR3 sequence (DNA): TGTGCCAGCAGCTTGGTAGTAGTTTCGTACTACAATGAGCAGTTCTTC. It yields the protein CASSLVVVSYYNEQFF.

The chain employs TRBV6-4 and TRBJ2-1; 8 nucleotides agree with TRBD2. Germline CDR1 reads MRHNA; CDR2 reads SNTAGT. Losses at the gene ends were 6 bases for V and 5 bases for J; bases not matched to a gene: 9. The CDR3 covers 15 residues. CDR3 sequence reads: CASSKREGRDNEQFF. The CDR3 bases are TGTGCCAGCAGCAAACGGGAGGGCCGAGACAATGAGCAGTTCTTC.

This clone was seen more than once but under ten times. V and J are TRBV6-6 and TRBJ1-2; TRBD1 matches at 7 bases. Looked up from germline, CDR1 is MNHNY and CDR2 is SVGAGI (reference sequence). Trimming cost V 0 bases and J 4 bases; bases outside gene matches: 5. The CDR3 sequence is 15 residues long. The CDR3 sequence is CASSYSTGSGYGYTF. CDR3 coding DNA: TGTGCCAGCAGTTACTCGACAGGGAGCGGCTATGGCTACACCTTC.

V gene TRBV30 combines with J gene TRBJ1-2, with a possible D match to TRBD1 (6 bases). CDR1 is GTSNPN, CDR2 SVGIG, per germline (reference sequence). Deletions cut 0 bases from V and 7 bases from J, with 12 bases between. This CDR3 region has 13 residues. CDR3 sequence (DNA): TGTGCCTGGAGTGTACTCGGGGGCGCTGGCTACACCTTC. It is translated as CAWSVLGGAGYTF.

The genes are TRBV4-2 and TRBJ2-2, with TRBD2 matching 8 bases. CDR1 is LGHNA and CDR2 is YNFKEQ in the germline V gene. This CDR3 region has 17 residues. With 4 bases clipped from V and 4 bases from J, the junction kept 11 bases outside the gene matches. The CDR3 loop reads CASSPEIAGWGTGELFF. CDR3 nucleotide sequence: TGTGCCAGCAGCCCGGAGATAGCGGGATGGGGCACCGGGGAGCTGTTTTTT.

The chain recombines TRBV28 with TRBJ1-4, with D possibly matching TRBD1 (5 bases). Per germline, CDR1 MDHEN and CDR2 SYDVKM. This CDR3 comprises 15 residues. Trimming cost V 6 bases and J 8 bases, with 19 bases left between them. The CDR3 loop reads CASRTPRDGREKLFF. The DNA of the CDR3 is TGTGCCAGCAGGACCCCCAGGGATGGACGCGAAAAACTGTTTTTT.